This TCR beta chain derives from a study of T cell responses to AZD1222 COVID-19 vaccine. Study-wide background: Second-dose timings of about 4 or about 12 weeks were pooled.

Overall study findings and caveats: Donor demographics were predominantly white British with a female majority; clonal diversity may be underestimated. Among spike-specific TCRs, nearly half reportedly target unmutated variant regions. Repertoires were sampled only after the peak T cell response.

Of note for this clone: As yet, its antigen is unknown.

Germline V CDR1 and CDR2: SNHLY, FYNNEI. The CDR3 runs 15 residues. The ends lost 1 base at V and 4 bases at J; junction bases unmatched: 2. Assay: immunoSEQ multiplex PCR; the TCRdb copy retains only in-frame clones and omits some. The sample has 84,000 or so clones; roughly nine tenths are singletons. This chain joins TRBV2 and TRBJ2-1; 9 nucleotides align to TRBD2. This TCR derives from an adult in good health. Source: peripheral blood, taken on day 0 of AZD1222 vaccination. CDR3 in amino acids: CASSEGAGGYNEQFF. CDR3 DNA: TGTGCCAGCAGTGAAGGTGCGGGAGGGTACAATGAGCAGTTCTTC.